This section outlines one T cell receptor beta chain sequence together with its context. Antigen unknown. Unsorted PBMC replicate PCRs drew on roughly 300 ng DNA, representing tens of thousands of T cell genomes. Some clones are missing from TCRdb's copy, which holds only in-frame ones; the method was immunoSEQ multiplex PCR. Among 520,000 or so clones listed, about four fifths were seen once. Germline values: CDR1 SGHTA, CDR2 FQGTGA. This CDR3 is built from 15 residues. V was trimmed by 5 bases and J by 5 bases, leaving 15 bases between them. This entry comes from a study of shared clonotypes between healthy human individuals. Study outcomes and limitations: Expectations were that clonotype sharing among donors would be affected by sequencing depth.

Sample: PBMCs. This receptor was identified in a middle-aged woman in good health. Some clones in this sample may be carry-over from other donors' samples. V is TRBV7-3 and J is TRBJ2-2; no firm D call. CDR3 DNA sequence: TGTGCCAGCAGCCTACTGGGCAGTAGTACCGGGGAGCTGTTTTTT. Amino acids: CASSLLGSSTGELFF. Together with reference TRBV7-3 and TRBJ2-2, the CDR3 gives the full variable domain: GAGVSQTPSNKVTEKGKYVELRCDPISGHTALYWYRQSLGQGPEFLIYFQGTGAADDSGLPNDRFFAVRPEGSVSTLKIQRTERGDSAVYLCASSLLGSSTGELFFGEGSRLTVL.